The 21 T cell receptor beta chains listed next were all sequenced from one sample in a study of cytomegalovirus exposure and HLA in healthy donors (dated by TCRdb to the late 2010s). The library relied on the immunoSEQ multiplex PCR assay. For the multiplex PCR, a mixture combining 60 forward primers for TCR Vbeta segments and 13 reverse primers for TCR Jbeta segments was used. TCRdb's version of the immuneACCESS table is confined to in-frame rearrangements and falls short of the full clone set. An unresolved V gene accounts for under half of the shortfall where checked; the remainder is of unknown origin. The sample profile shows about 160,000 clones; approximately 86% of them were found once. The leading ten clones occupy approximately 2% of the sample. Sequences were obtained from PBMCs. The receptor set was obtained from a young woman in good health and CMV-seronegative.

The chain combines TRBV2 with TRBJ1-1; D not resolved. Trimming cost V 5 bases and J 1 base, with 17 bases left between them. This CDR3 is 16 amino acids long. The germline V gene encodes CDR1 SNHLY and CDR2 FYNNEI. CDR3 loop: CASSPRTRFGNTEAFF. For the CDR3, the DNA is TGTGCCAGCAGTCCAAGAACGCGATTCGGGAACACTGAAGCTTTCTTT.

The chain couples TRBV9 to TRBJ2-3; no clear D. CDR3 length: 14 residues. CDR1 is SGDLS, CDR2 YYNGEE, per germline. The V end was cut by 0 bases, the J end by 0 bases, with 5 bases between. The CDR3 region is CASSVGVSTDTQYF. The CDR3 nucleotides read TGTGCCAGCAGCGTAGGCGTCAGCACAGATACGCAGTATTTT.

The chain recombines TRBV19 with TRBJ1-5; perhaps TRBD1 as D (6 bases). The germline V and J ends were trimmed by 3 bases and 2 bases, with 11 bases remaining between them. CDR3 length equals 15 residues. CDR1 LNHDA and CDR2 SQIVND come from the germline V gene (reference sequence). The CDR3: CASSMAGGGNQPQHF. CDR3 DNA sequence: TGTGCCAGTAGTATGGCGGGGGGCGGCAATCAGCCCCAGCATTTT.

The gene calls are TRBV9 and TRBJ1-2, with D possibly being TRBD1 (6 bases). The germline V gene has CDR1 SGDLS and CDR2 YYNGEE. Trimming shortened V by 4 bases and J by 4 bases, and 17 bases separated the two germline ends. This CDR3 has 15 residues. This CDR3 is CASSLSLGAGYGYTF. The CDR3 DNA reads as TGTGCCAGCAGCCTAAGTCTGGGGGCGGGCTATGGCTACACCTTC.

The chain couples TRBV19 to TRBJ1-1; D is possibly TRBD1 (6 bases). The CDR3 has 16 residues. CDR1 is LNHDA and CDR2 is SQIVND in the germline V gene (reference sequence). Trimming stripped 3 bases from V and 0 bases from J, with 14 bases between. CDR3 sequence: CASSMGAGMVNTEAFF. CDR3 in DNA: TGTGCCAGTAGTATGGGGGCTGGAATGGTGAACACTGAAGCTTTCTTT.

J is TRBJ1-6 and V is TRBV18, with D tentatively TRBD1 (5 bases). Looked up from germline, CDR1 is KGHSH and CDR2 is LQKENI. The CDR3 loop spans 16 amino acids. V was pared by 3 bases and J by 10 bases, with 19 bases between. CDR3: CASSPGGRLAGSPLHF. In nucleotides, the CDR3 is TGTGCCAGCTCACCCGGCGGGAGGTTGGCAGGGTCACCCCTCCACTTT. The complete variable domain, with remaining parts taken from reference TRBV18 and TRBJ1-6, reads NAGVMQNPRHLVRRRGQEARLRCSPMKGHSHVYWYRQLPEEGLKFMVYLQKENIIDESGMPKERFSAEFPKEGPSILRIQQVVRGDSAAYFCASSPGGRLAGSPLHFGNGTRLTVT.

The genes are TRBV4-1 and TRBJ1-5; D is possibly TRBD1 (5 bases). Germline-derived CDR1 and CDR2 are MGHRA and YSYEKL. This CDR3 is built from 17 residues. V was cut by 1 base and J by 0 bases, with 13 bases left in between. The CDR3 region is CASSQGRVGNSNQPQHF. CDR3 sequence (DNA): TGCGCCAGCAGCCAAGGCAGGGTAGGGAATAGCAATCAGCCCCAGCATTTT.

As regards this clone: One end of the junction does not line up with germline, which may come from a read error. The V and J genes are TRBV7-7 and TRBJ1-4; 10 nucleotides line up with TRBD1. The CDR3 covers 14 residues. Germline loops: CDR1 SSHAT, CDR2 FNYEAQ (reference sequence). The CDR3 loop is CASSSGTGVEKLFF. The CDR3 nucleotides read TGTGCTAGCAGCTCCGGGACAGGGGTTGAAAAACTGTTTTTT. Full variable domain (rest looked up from reference TRBV7-7 and TRBJ1-4): GAGVSQSPRYKVTKRGQDVTLRCDPISSHATLYWYQQALGQGPEFLTYFNYEAQPDKSGLPSDRFSAERPEGSISTLTIQRTEQRDSAMYRCASSSGTGVEKLFFGSGTQLSVL.

The chain links TRBV28 to TRBJ2-7, with TRBD1 matching 9 bases. CDR1 is MDHEN and CDR2 is SYDVKM in the germline V gene. This CDR3 region has 14 residues. V dropped 10 bases and J dropped 0; count of bases not matched to a gene: 7. The chain's CDR3 is CATSDRGISYEQYF. CDR3 bases: TGTGCCACTTCCGACAGGGGGATCTCCTACGAGCAGTACTTC.

V is TRBV7-6 and J is TRBJ1-3; TRBD1 is a possible D gene (5 bases). CDR1 is SGHVS, CDR2 FNYEAQ, per germline. The CDR3 length is 14 residues. Trimming removed 5 bases from V and 4 bases from J, with 12 bases in between. The CDR3 protein is CASSPGRGGNTIYF. The CDR3 DNA reads as TGTGCCAGCAGCCCCGGGAGGGGAGGAAACACCATATATTTT.

The chain couples TRBV28 to TRBJ1-2; D gene uncertain. Per germline, CDR1 MDHEN and CDR2 SYDVKM. Trimming shortened V by 2 bases and J by 8 bases, and 12 bases separated the two germline ends. The CDR3 is made up of 13 amino acids. The CDR3 loop reads CASSLPPKLGYTF. In DNA, the CDR3 is TGTGCCAGCAGTTTACCCCCTAAGCTCGGCTACACCTTC.

This clone has a single count. The V gene is TRBV28, the J gene TRBJ2-5, with 7 bases aligning to TRBD1. V shed 10 bases and J 4 bases; nucleotides not matched to a gene: 6. The germline CDR1 and CDR2 sequences are MDHEN and SYDVKM. The CDR3 length is 12 residues. The CDR3 region has the DNA TGTGCCACCTGGGACAGAATAGAGACCCAGTACTTC. Protein sequence: CATWDRIETQYF.

V usage is TRBV5-1 and J usage is TRBJ2-3, with TRBD2 matching 14 bases. V was clipped by 0 bases and J by 5 bases; unmatched bases: 5. This CDR3 region has 17 residues. CDR1 and CDR2 (germline): SGHRS, YFSETQ. The CDR3 nucleotides are TGCGCCAGCAGCTTGGCCGGGACTAGCGGGAGTCAAGATACGCAGTATTTT. Translated: CASSLAGTSGSQDTQYF. The full variable domain, completed using reference TRBV5-1 and TRBJ2-3, is KAGVTQTPRYLIKTRGQQVTLSCSPISGHRSVSWYQQTPGQGLQFLFEYFSETQRNKGNFPGRFSGRQFSNSRSEMNVSTLELGDSALYLCASSLAGTSGSQDTQYFGPGTRLTVL.

The chain has TRBV6-5 and TRBJ2-7; TRBD2 agrees at 12 bases. With 6 bases clipped from V and 2 bases from J, the junction kept 5 bases outside the gene matches. The CDR3 covers 15 residues. In germline, CDR1 is MNHEY, CDR2 SVGAGI. DNA for the CDR3: TGTGCCAGCAGCAGGACTAGCGGGGCACCCTACGAGCAGTACTTC. Amino acids: CASSRTSGAPYEQYF.

In DNA, the CDR3 is TGTGCCAGCAGTTTCACCTCAGCGGCAGCCAAAAACATTCAGTACTTC. Translating it yields CASSFTSAAAKNIQYF. The chain joins TRBV28 to TRBJ2-4; a possible D gene is TRBD2 (5 bases). With 3 bases removed from V and 0 bases from J, the gap between germline ends came to 12 bases. This CDR3 contains 16 residues. Germline assignment: CDR1 MDHEN and CDR2 SYDVKM.

The gene calls are TRBV27 and TRBJ2-7, with TRBD2 identical over 7 bases. Trimming removed 2 bases from V and 3 bases from J; junction bases left unmatched: 13. In germline, CDR1 is MNHEY, CDR2 SMNVEV (reference sequence). The CDR3 has 17 amino acids. CDR3 bases: TGTGCCAGCAGTTTAAGGCCCCATGCGGGGGAATACTACGAGCAGTACTTC. Protein product: CASSLRPHAGEYYEQYF.

Note on this clone: At one end the junction does not follow the germline gene, possibly because of a read error. The rearrangement uses TRBV5-1 and TRBJ1-2; 10 nucleotides agree with TRBD1. This CDR3 has 13 amino acids. Germline loops: CDR1 SGHRS, CDR2 YFSETQ. CDR3 bases: TGCGCCAGCAGCATGGGACAGGGGCCTGGCTACCCCTTC. Amino acid sequence: CASSMGQGPGYPF.

The chain recombines TRBV6-1 with TRBJ2-5; D unresolved. Trimming left V 3 bases short and J 5 bases short, with 13 bases between. This CDR3 is built from 14 residues. Germline loops: CDR1 MNHNS, CDR2 SASEGT. In DNA form, the CDR3 reads TGTGCCAGCAGTGATCGGCTGACGGAGGAGACCCAGTACTTC. The encoded protein is CASSDRLTEETQYF.

The chain uses TRBV9 and TRBJ2-7; tentative D call: TRBD1 (5 bases). Germline values: CDR1 SGDLS, CDR2 YYNGEE. The CDR3 loop spans 12 amino acids. Trimming pared 4 bases from V and 9 bases from J, leaving 14 bases between. CDR3 in amino acids: CASSLSQGVQYF. For the CDR3, the DNA is TGTGCCAGCAGCCTATCCCAGGGCGTGCAGTACTTC.

This rearrangement joins TRBV28 to TRBJ1-5; TRBD1 matches 9 bases. J was trimmed by 7 bases and V by 2 bases; bases with no gene match: 12. The CDR3 covers 17 residues. The V gene's germline CDR1 is MDHEN and CDR2 SYDVKM. CDR3: CASSLKFPGQGGQPQHF. The CDR3 coding sequence is TGTGCCAGCAGTTTAAAATTTCCGGGACAGGGAGGGCAGCCCCAGCATTTT.

This clone has just a few counts. The rearrangement uses TRBV5-1 and TRBJ1-6; D call uncertain. The CDR3 length is 13 residues. Germline V gene sequence: CDR1 SGHRS, CDR2 YFSETQ. Trimming took 4 bases from V and 9 from J, leaving 11 bases between them. CDR3 DNA sequence: TGCGCCAGCAGCCTCCGGGATTTTTCACCCCTCCACTTT. Its protein is CASSLRDFSPLHF.